Listed here are 10 T cell receptor beta chains from one sample, sequenced in a study of blood T cell repertoires in COVID-19. TCRdb's copy holds only in-frame clones and misses some; the assay was immunoSEQ multiplex PCR. Among roughly 53,000 clones, 70% to 85% were seen once, and the ten largest hold more than 13%. The sample comprised peripheral blood. These TCRs come from a human donor in a cohort sampled during active COVID-19.

This clone came up once. The chain combines TRBV12-5 with TRBJ2-7, with 14 bases aligning to TRBD2. The CDR3 spans 15 residues. Germline CDR1 LGHNT, CDR2 FRNRAP. V lost 4 bases to trimming and J lost 5 bases; unmatched junction nucleotides: 4. This CDR3 reads CASGSQTSGGDEQYF. In nucleotides, the CDR3 is TGTGCTAGTGGTTCGCAGACTAGCGGGGGGGACGAGCAGTACTTC. The variable domain in full, completed from reference TRBV12-5 and TRBJ2-7, reads DARVTQTPRHKVTEMGQEVTMRCQPILGHNTVFWYRQTMMQGLELLAYFRNRAPLDDSGMPKDRFSAEMPDATLATLKIQPSEPRDSAVYFCASGSQTSGGDEQYFGPGTRLTVT.

The V and J genes are TRBV5-1 and TRBJ1-1, with 7 bases lining up with TRBD1. Trimming took 2 bases from V and 0 from J; bases not matched to a gene: 1. The length of the CDR3 is 14 residues. Germline CDR1 SGHRS, CDR2 YFSETQ. This chain's CDR3 is CASSFTGVNTEAFF. CDR3 coding DNA: TGCGCCAGCAGCTTCACAGGGGTGAACACTGAAGCTTTCTTT.

V and J are TRBV12-3 or TRBV12-4 and TRBJ2-1; 8 nucleotides agree with TRBD1. V was pared by 5 bases and J by 14 bases, with 8 bases of the junction left unmatched. CDR3 length: 12 amino acids. The CDR3 region is CASSQGQVRKFF. The CDR3, as DNA: TGTGCCAGCAGTCAGGGACAGGTTCGAAAGTTCTTC.

This clone occurred once. The chain carries TRBV4-3 and TRBJ2-1; tentative D call: TRBD1 (5 bases). V dropped 1 base and J dropped 4 bases, with 11 bases sitting between them. Germline V lookup: CDR1 LGHNA, CDR2 YSLEER. This CDR3 spans 15 amino acids. CDR3 amino acids: CASSQGGLRYNEQFF. CDR3 nucleotides: TGCGCCAGCAGCCAAGGGGGCTTAAGATACAATGAGCAGTTCTTC.

This clone was picked up one time. This chain joins TRBV25-1 and TRBJ2-7; a possible D gene is TRBD1 (5 bases). Germline V gene sequence: CDR1 MGHDK, CDR2 SYGVNS. The CDR3 contains 15 residues. The V end was cut by 1 base, the J end by 5 bases, with 15 bases between. The CDR3 DNA reads TGTGCCAGCAGTGAATTGTCAGGGTTGGCCAACGAGCAGTACTTC. This gives the protein CASSELSGLANEQYF.

This rearrangement joins TRBV29-1 to TRBJ2-7, with D perhaps matching TRBD1 (6 bases). The germline V gene encodes CDR1 SQVTM and CDR2 ANQGSEA. V was trimmed by 3 bases and J by 2 bases, leaving 20 bases between them. CDR3 size: 16 residues. This chain's CDR3 is CSVEGPGTMETYEQYF. The CDR3 DNA sequence: TGCAGCGTTGAGGGGCCCGGGACAATGGAGACCTACGAGCAGTACTTC.

V gene TRBV6-5 combines with J gene TRBJ2-7, with 7 bases fitting TRBD2. Germline assignment: CDR1 MNHEY and CDR2 SVGAGI. Trimming took 2 bases from V and 1 from J; bases not matched to a gene: 2. The CDR3 length is 14 residues. Here the CDR3 reads CASSYRRGSYEQYF. The CDR3 nucleotides are TGTGCCAGCAGTTACCGGCGGGGGTCCTACGAGCAGTACTTC.

This sequence joins TRBV6-5 and TRBJ2-1; the D gene is possibly TRBD2 (6 bases). The CDR3 has 13 amino acids. Trimming took 0 bases from V and 10 from J, leaving 10 bases between them. The germline V gene has CDR1 MNHEY and CDR2 SVGAGI. This CDR3 is CASSYSREAEQFF. For the CDR3, the DNA is TGTGCCAGCAGTTACTCAAGGGAGGCGGAGCAGTTCTTC.

This chain joins TRBV9 and TRBJ1-1; 7 nucleotides agree with TRBD1. CDR1 is SGDLS and CDR2 is YYNGEE in the germline V gene. The CDR3 sequence is 13 residues long. V lost 2 bases, J lost 5 bases, and 3 bases stayed unmatched. CDR3 region: CASSVRQGTEAFF. In DNA, the CDR3 is TGTGCCAGCAGCGTCCGACAGGGAACTGAAGCTTTCTTT.

This clone was detected only a few times. The V call is TRBV3-1 (or the pseudogene TRBV3-2), the J call TRBJ2-3; D is unclear. This CDR3 is 14 amino acids long. Germline CDR1 LGHDT, CDR2 YNNKEL (reference sequence). Trimming took off 0 bases at V and 8 bases at J, with 12 bases between the two ends. CDR3 residues: CASSQDRSRITQYF. The CDR3 nucleotides read TGTGCCAGCAGCCAAGATCGGTCGCGGATTACGCAGTATTTT.